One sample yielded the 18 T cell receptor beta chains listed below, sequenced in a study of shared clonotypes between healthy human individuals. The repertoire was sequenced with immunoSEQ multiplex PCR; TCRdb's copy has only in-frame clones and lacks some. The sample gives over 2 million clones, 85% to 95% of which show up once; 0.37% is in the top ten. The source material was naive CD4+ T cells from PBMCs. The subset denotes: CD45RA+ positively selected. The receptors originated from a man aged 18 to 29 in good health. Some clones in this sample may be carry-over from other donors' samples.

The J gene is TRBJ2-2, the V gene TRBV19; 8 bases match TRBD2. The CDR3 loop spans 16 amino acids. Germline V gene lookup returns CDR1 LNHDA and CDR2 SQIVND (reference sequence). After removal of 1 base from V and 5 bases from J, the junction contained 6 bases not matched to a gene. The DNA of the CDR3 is TGTGCCAGTAGTATAGTGTCGGGAGGGGGGACCGGGGAGCTGTTTTTT. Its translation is CASSIVSGGGTGELFF.

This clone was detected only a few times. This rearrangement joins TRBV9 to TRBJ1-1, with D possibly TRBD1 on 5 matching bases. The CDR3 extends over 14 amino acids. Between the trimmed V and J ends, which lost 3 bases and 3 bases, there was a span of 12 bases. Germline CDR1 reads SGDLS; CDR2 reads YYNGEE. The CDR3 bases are TGTGCCAGCAGCGGGGGGAAGGGGCACACTGAAGCTTTCTTT. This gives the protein CASSGGKGHTEAFF.

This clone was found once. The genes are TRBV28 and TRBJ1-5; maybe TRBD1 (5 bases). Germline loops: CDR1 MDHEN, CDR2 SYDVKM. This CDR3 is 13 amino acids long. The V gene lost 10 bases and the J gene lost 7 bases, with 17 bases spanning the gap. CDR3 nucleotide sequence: TGTGCCAACACCAAGGGGAAGGGGCAGCCCCAGCATTTT. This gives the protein CANTKGKGQPQHF.

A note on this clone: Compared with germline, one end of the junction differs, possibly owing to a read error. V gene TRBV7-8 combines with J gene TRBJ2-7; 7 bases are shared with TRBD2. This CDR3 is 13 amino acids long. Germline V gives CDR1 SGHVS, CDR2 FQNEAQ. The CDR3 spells CASSLDSEERGNF. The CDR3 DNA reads TGTGCCAGCAGCTTAGACAGCGAGGAGCGGGGAAACTTC.

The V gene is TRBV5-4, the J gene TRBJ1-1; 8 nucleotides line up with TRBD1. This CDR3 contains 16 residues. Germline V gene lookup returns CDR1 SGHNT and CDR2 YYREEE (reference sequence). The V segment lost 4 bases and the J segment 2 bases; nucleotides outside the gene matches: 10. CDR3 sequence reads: CASSGGYRGGNTEAFF. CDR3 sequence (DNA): TGTGCCAGCAGCGGGGGATACAGGGGGGGCAACACTGAAGCTTTCTTT. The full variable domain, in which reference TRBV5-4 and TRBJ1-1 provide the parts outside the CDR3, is ETGVTQSPTHLIKTRGQQVTLRCSSQSGHNTVSWYQQALGQGPQFIFQYYREEENGRGNFPPRFSGLQFPNYSSELNVNALELDDSALYLCASSGGYRGGNTEAFFGQGTRLTVV.

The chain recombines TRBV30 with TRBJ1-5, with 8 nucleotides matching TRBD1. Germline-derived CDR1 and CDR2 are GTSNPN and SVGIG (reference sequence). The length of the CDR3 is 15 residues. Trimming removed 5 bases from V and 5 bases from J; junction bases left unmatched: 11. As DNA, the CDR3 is TGTGCCTGGGCTCCTGGACAGGGCTCATATCAGCCCCAGCATTTT. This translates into CAWAPGQGSYQPQHF.

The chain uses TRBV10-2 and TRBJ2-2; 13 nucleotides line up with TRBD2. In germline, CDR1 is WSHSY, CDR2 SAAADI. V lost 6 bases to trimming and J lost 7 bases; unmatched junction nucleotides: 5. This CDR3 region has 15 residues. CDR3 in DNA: TGCGCCAGCAGCGGACTAGCGGGAGCTGGCGGGGAGCTGTTTTTT. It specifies CASSGLAGAGGELFF.

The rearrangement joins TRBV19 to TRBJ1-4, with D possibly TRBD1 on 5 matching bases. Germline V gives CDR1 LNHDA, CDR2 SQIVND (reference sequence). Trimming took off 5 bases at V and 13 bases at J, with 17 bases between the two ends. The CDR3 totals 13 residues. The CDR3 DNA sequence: TGTGCCAGTAGTCCGGGACCAGGCGCTGTACTGTTTTTT. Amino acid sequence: CASSPGPGAVLFF.

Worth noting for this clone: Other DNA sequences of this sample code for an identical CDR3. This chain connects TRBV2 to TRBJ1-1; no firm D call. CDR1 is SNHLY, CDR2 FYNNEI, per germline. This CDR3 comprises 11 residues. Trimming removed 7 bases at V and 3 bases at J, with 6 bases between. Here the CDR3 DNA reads TGTGCCAGCACCGGGTACACTGAAGCTTTCTTT. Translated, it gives CASTGYTEAFF.

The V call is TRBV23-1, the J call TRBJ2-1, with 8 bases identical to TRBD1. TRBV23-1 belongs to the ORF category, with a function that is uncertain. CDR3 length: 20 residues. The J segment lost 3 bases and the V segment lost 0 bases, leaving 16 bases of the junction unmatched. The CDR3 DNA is TGCGCCAGCAGTCAATCCCTGGGGATAATACAGGGGGTACACTACAATGAGCAGTTCTTC. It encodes CASSQSLGIIQGVHYNEQFF.

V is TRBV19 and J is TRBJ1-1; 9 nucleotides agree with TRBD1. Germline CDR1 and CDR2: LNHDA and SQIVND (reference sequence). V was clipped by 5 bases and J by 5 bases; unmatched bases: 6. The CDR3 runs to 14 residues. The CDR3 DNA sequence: TGTGCCAGTAGTCCACAGGGGGCAGGGACTGAAGCTTTCTTT. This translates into CASSPQGAGTEAFF.

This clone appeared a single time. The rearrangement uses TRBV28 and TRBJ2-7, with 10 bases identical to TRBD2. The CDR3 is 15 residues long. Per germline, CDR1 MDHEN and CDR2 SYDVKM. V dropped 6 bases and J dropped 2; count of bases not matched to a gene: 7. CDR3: CASSPGLAATYEQYF. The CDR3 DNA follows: TGTGCCAGCAGCCCAGGACTAGCGGCTACCTACGAGCAGTACTTC.

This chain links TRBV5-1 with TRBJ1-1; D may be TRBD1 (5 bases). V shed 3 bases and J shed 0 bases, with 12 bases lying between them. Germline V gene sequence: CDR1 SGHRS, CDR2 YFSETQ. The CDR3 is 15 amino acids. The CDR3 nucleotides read TGCGCCAGCAGCTATGAGACAGTCGTGAACACTGAAGCTTTCTTT. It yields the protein CASSYETVVNTEAFF.

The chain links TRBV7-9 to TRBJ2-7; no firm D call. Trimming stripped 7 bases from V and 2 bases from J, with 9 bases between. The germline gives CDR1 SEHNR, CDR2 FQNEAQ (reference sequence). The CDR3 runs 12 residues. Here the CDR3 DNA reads TGTGCCAGCATCTCTTACACCTACGAGCAGTACTTC. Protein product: CASISYTYEQYF.

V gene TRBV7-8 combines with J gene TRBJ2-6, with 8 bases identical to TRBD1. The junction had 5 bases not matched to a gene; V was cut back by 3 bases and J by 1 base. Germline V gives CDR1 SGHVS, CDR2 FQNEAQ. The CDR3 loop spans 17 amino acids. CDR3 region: CASSLDRDTSGANVLTF. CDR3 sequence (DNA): TGTGCCAGCAGCTTGGACAGGGATACTTCTGGGGCCAACGTCCTGACTTTC. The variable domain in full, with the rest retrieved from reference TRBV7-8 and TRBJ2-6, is GAGVSQSPRYKVAKRGQDVALRCDPISGHVSLFWYQQALGQGPEFLTYFQNEAQLDKSGLPSDRFFAERPEGSVSTLKIQRTQQEDSAVYLCASSLDRDTSGANVLTFGAGSRLTVL.

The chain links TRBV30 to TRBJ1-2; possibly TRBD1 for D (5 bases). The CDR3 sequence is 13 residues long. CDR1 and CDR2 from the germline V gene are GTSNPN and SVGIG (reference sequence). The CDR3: CALHLSGGLGYTF. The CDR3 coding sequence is TGTGCTCTCCACCTAAGCGGGGGTCTCGGCTACACCTTC.

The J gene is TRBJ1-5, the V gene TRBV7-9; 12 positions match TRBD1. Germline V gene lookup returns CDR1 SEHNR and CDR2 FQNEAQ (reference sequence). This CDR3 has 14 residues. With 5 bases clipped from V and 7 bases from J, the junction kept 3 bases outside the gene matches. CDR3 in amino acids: CASSIGTGGQPQHF. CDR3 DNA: TGTGCCAGCAGCATAGGGACAGGGGGCCAGCCCCAGCATTTT. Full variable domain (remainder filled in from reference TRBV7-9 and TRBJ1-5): DTGVSQNPRHKITKRGQNVTFRCDPISEHNRLYWYRQTLGQGPEFLTYFQNEAQLEKSRLLSDRFSAERPKGSFSTLEIQRTEQGDSAMYLCASSIGTGGQPQHFGDGTRLSIL.

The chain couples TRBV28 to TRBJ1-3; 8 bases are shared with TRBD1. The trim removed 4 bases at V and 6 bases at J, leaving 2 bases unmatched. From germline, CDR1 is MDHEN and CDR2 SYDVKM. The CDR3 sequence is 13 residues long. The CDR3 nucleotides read TGTGCCAGCAGTTCAGGGGGCCAAAACACCATATATTTT. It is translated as CASSSGGQNTIYF. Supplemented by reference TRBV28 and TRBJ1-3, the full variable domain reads DVKVTQSSRYLVKRTGEKVFLECVQDMDHENMFWYRQDPGLGLRLIYFSYDVKMKEKGDIPEGYSVSREKKERFSLILESASTNQTSMYLCASSSGGQNTIYFGEGSWLTVV.